These 17 T cell receptor beta chains came from one sample sequenced in a study of T cell repertoires in cytomegalovirus infection. Which antigens these TCRs recognize remains unknown. TCRdb fed the reads into MiXCR, producing one record per CDR3 protein. The sample lists 450,000 to 550,000 distinct CDR3 sequences; roughly 43% were seen once. The source was cultured PBMCs, collected from culture after CMV antigen stimulation. The receptors come from a human donor in good health (CMV status not recorded). Some clones in this sample may be carry-over from other donors' samples.

The CDR3 is CASSMRLGDYEQYF. The CDR3 nucleotides read TGTGCCAGTAGTATGCGTCTCGGAGACTACGAGCAGTACTTC. The V gene is TRBV19, the J gene TRBJ2-7; the D is unclear. V shed 3 bases and J shed 3 bases, with 12 bases lying between them. This CDR3 is built from 14 residues. CDR1 is LNHDA and CDR2 is SQIVND in the germline V gene (reference sequence).

Note on this clonotype: Here the CDR3 omits its conserved ending phenylalanine or tryptophan, so a read error is the likely source. J is TRBJ2-4 and V is TRBV7-2; D ambiguous. In germline, CDR1 is SGHTA, CDR2 FQGNSA. Trimming took off 5 bases at V and 7 bases at J, with 18 bases between the two ends. The CDR3 contains 15 residues. The CDR3 region is CASSPTDGPRNIQYL. The DNA for the CDR3 is TGTGCCAGCAGCCCTACCGACGGTCCCCGGAACATTCAGTACCTC.

The J gene is TRBJ2-1, the V gene TRBV6-1; D is perhaps TRBD2 (8 bases). CDR3 length equals 18 residues. In germline, CDR1 is MNHNS, CDR2 SASEGT. V was cut by 10 bases and J by 4 bases, with 29 bases left in between. CDR3 amino acids: CATNRGPSRGGTYNEQFF. The CDR3 DNA reads TGTGCCACGAACAGGGGTCCGAGCCGGGGGGGGACATACAATGAGCAGTTCTTC.

CDR3 sequence: CASSLSGGDEQYF. DNA of the CDR3: TGTGCCAGCAGCTTATCGGGGGGCGACGAGCAGTACTTC. This chain links TRBV7-6 with TRBJ2-7; D might be TRBD2 (7 bases). The CDR3 contains 13 residues. Per the germline V gene, CDR1 is SGHVS and CDR2 is FNYEAQ. The V gene lost 2 bases and the J gene lost 5 bases, with 10 bases spanning the gap.

The gene calls are TRBV7-6 and TRBJ1-2; perhaps TRBD1 as D (6 bases). There are 16 residues in the CDR3. V dropped 5 bases and J dropped 8 bases, with 24 bases sitting between them. Germline CDR1 and CDR2: SGHVS and FNYEAQ. CDR3 bases: TGTGCCAGCAGCCTAACCCCCCCCGACGGGGGCAAGGGCTACACCTTC. Residues: CASSLTPPDGGKGYTF.

This chain joins TRBV2 and TRBJ1-5, with D perhaps TRBD1 (5 bases). CDR1 and CDR2 (germline): SNHLY, FYNNEI. The CDR3 length is 15 residues. V gave up 4 bases and J gave up 3 bases, with 13 bases separating them. The CDR3 DNA reads as TGTGCCAGCAGTGGCGGGGCCAGGGACAATCAGCCCCAGCATTTT. It codes for CASSGGARDNQPQHF.

This chain joins TRBV7-1 and TRBJ1-1; possibly TRBD1 for D (6 bases). TRBV7-1 is noted as an ORF with a role that remains uncertain. V lost 8 bases and J lost 4, with 17 bases in between. The CDR3 has 14 amino acids. CDR3 coding DNA: TGTGCCAGCGTCTCCGGGGGGGGCTTCACTGAAGCTTTCTTT. It encodes CASVSGGGFTEAFF.

This clonotype was picked up a small number of times. The V gene is TRBV6-1, the J gene TRBJ1-4; 7 bases agree with TRBD1. Looked up from germline, CDR1 is MNHNS and CDR2 is SASEGT. The CDR3 length is 15 residues. V gave up 4 bases and J gave up 7 bases; unmatched junction bases: 9. The CDR3 region has the DNA TGTGCCAGCAGTGCCGGGGACAGAGATTCTGAAAAACTGTTTTTT. This translates into CASSAGDRDSEKLFF.

The chain combines TRBV24-1 with TRBJ2-1; the D is unclear. CDR3 length equals 16 residues. Trimming pared 0 bases from V and 0 bases from J, leaving 8 bases between. The germline CDR1 and CDR2 sequences are KGHDR and SFDVKD. The chain's CDR3 is CATSDLSANSYNEQFF. The DNA of the CDR3 is TGTGCCACCAGTGATTTGTCGGCTAACTCCTACAATGAGCAGTTCTTC.

In its sample, this clonotype was seen once. V and J are TRBV20-1 and TRBJ2-1; maybe TRBD1 (6 bases). The CDR3 consists of 15 residues. Per the germline V gene, CDR1 is DFQATT and CDR2 is SNEGSKA (reference sequence). Between the trimmed V and J ends, which lost 3 bases and 6 bases, there was a span of 18 bases. Written as DNA, the CDR3 is TGCAGTGCTAGGAAAGTGTTGCAGGGGACCAATGAGCAGTTCTTC. Encoded protein: CSARKVLQGTNEQFF.

This chain uses TRBV19 with TRBJ1-5; D remains unclear. The CDR3 consists of 14 residues. V lost 0 bases and J lost 6, with 9 bases in between. Germline CDR1 LNHDA, CDR2 SQIVND (reference sequence). The CDR3 region is CASSIDRLTQPQHF. The CDR3 nucleotides are TGTGCCAGTAGTATAGACAGGTTGACTCAGCCCCAGCATTTT.

This chain links TRBV11-2 with TRBJ1-1, with D unresolved. The germline CDR1 and CDR2 sequences are SGHAT and FQNNGV. CDR3 length: 15 residues. V gave up 1 base and J gave up 1 base, with 10 bases separating them. CDR3 loop: CASSLGPDPNTEAFF. As DNA, the CDR3 is TGTGCCAGCAGCTTAGGGCCGGATCCGAACACTGAAGCTTTCTTT.

This clonotype was found many times. The chain combines TRBV7-8 with TRBJ2-2; D gene ambiguous. The V gene lost 5 bases and the J gene lost 5 bases, with 12 bases spanning the gap. The CDR3 has 14 amino acids. Germline CDR1 is SGHVS and CDR2 is FQNEAQ. The CDR3 loop reads CASSPRLLTGELFF. The CDR3 DNA is TGTGCCAGCAGCCCCCGACTGCTTACCGGGGAGCTGTTTTTT.

This clonotype was observed a few times. The chain is built from TRBV20-1 and TRBJ2-7, with a possible D match to TRBD1 (6 bases). The germline gives CDR1 DFQATT, CDR2 SNEGSKA (reference sequence). This CDR3 spans 15 amino acids. Deletions cut 5 bases from V and 0 bases from J, with 17 bases between. DNA for the CDR3: TGCAGTGCTCATCAACAGGGTCTCCCCTCCTACGAGCAGTACTTC. This gives the protein CSAHQQGLPSYEQYF.

The chain is built from TRBV20-1 and TRBJ2-5; D might be TRBD1 or TRBD2, each matching 5 bases. CDR1 DFQATT and CDR2 SNEGSKA come from the germline V gene (reference sequence). There are 16 residues in the CDR3. Deletions cut 0 bases from V and 2 bases from J, with 16 bases between. In DNA, the CDR3 is TGCAGTGCTAGAGATTATGTCTTCGGGGCACAAGAGACCCAGTACTTC. Translating it yields CSARDYVFGAQETQYF.

This clonotype came up once. V gene TRBV7-9 combines with J gene TRBJ1-2; D remains ambiguous. In germline, CDR1 is SEHNR, CDR2 FQNEAQ (reference sequence). Between the trimmed V and J ends, which lost 1 base and 5 bases, there was a span of 14 bases. The CDR3 sequence is 15 residues long. CDR3 region: CASSLELGLGYGYTF. The CDR3 DNA sequence: TGTGCCAGCAGCTTAGAGCTGGGTTTGGGATATGGCTACACCTTC.

The rearrangement joins TRBV7-2 to TRBJ2-7; 7 bases agree with TRBD2. CDR1 and CDR2 from the germline V gene are SGHTA and FQGNSA. The CDR3 covers 16 residues. Trimming took 1 base from V and 12 from J; bases not matched to a gene: 18. This CDR3 is CASSLDPSTSPTGLYF. CDR3 nucleotides: TGTGCCAGCAGCTTAGACCCATCGACTAGCCCAACGGGGTTGTACTTC.